This T cell receptor beta chain stems from a study of blood T cell repertoires in COVID-19. In the study overall: Sites in the United States, Italy and Spain provided acute and convalescent COVID-19 samples. T cells, B-cell-depleted T cells, or PBMCs provided the cDNA or gDNA that served as material.

Per germline, CDR1 LGHDT and CDR2 YNNKEL (reference sequence). The CDR3 sequence is 14 residues long. The germline V and J ends were trimmed by 3 bases and 14 bases, with 22 bases remaining between them. In this sample, this clone turned up once. As originally analysed: Reference gene primer amplification gave nucleated cell count estimates. Repertoires were generated with immunoSEQ multiplex PCR, while TCRdb's copy carries only in-frame clones and drops some. D and trimming were read from the DNA, whereas the V and J calls and clone size are those reported in that table. This sample has roughly 700,000 clones, with 80% to 90% found just once.

This chain connects TRBV3-1 (or the pseudogene TRBV3-2) to TRBJ1-2, with D perhaps matching TRBD1 (6 bases). This receptor was taken from a woman in her late teens or twenties with acute or convalescent COVID-19. The sample consisted of peripheral blood. This CDR3 is CASSQDSRPGVGTF. As DNA, the CDR3 is TGTGCCAGCAGCCAGGACAGTCGGCCAGGGGTCGGAACCTTC.